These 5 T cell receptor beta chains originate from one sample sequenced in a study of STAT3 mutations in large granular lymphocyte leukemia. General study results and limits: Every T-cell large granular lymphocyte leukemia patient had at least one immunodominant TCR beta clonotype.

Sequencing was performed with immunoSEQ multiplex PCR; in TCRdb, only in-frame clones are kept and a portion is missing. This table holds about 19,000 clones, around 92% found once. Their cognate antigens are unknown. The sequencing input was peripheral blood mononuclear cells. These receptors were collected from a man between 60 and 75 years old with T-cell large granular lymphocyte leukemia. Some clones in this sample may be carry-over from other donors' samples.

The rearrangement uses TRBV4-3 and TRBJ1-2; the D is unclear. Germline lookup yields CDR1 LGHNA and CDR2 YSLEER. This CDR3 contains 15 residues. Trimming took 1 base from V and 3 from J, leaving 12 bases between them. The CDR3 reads CASSQVRARDYGYTF. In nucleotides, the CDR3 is TGCGCCAGCAGCCAAGTAAGGGCCCGGGACTATGGCTACACCTTC.

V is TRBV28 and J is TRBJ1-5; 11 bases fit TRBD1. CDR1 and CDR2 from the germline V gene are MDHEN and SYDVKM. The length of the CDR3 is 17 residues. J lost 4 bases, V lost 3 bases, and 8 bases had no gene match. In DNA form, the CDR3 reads TGTGCCAGCAGTTTCTGGGACAGGGGGAAGGGGAATCAGCCCCAGCATTTT. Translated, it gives CASSFWDRGKGNQPQHF.

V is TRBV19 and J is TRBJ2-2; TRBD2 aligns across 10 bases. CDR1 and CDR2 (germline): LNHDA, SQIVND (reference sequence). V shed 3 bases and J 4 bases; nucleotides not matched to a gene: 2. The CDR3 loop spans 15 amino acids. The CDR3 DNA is TGTGCCAGTAGTATCGCTAGCGGGAGCACCGGGGAGCTGTTTTTT. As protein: CASSIASGSTGELFF. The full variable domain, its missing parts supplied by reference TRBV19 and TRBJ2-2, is DGGITQSPKYLFRKEGQNVTLSCEQNLNHDAMYWYRQDPGQGLRLIYYSQIVNDFQKGDIAEGYSVSREKKESFPLTVTSAQKNPTAFYLCASSIASGSTGELFFGEGSRLTVL.

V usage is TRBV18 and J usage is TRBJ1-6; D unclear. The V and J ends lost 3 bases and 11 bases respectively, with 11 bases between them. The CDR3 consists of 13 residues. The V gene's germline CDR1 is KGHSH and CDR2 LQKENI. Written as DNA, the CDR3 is TGTGCCAGCTCACCGGACGCCTCGGCACCCCTCCACTTT. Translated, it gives CASSPDASAPLHF.

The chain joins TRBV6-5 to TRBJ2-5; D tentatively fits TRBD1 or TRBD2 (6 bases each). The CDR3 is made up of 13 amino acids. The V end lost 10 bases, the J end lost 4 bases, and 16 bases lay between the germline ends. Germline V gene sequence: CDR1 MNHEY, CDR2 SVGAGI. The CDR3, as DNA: TGTGCCATCCGAGGGGGGAGCGGAGAGACCCAGTACTTC. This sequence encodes CAIRGGSGETQYF.